Included here is one T cell receptor beta chain sequence, with context. This sample stems from a study of blood T cell repertoires in COVID-19. Study information: The samples span acute and convalescent COVID-19 from the United States, Italy and Spain. Sample material is recorded as cDNA or gDNA derived from T cells, B-cell-depleted T cells, or PBMCs.

The CDR3 is made up of 15 amino acids. Germline V gene lookup returns CDR1 GTSNPN and CDR2 SVGIG (reference sequence). Losses at the gene ends were 2 bases for V and 2 bases for J; bases not matched to a gene: 7. As processed by the authors: Using reference gene primer amplification, nucleated cell counts were estimated. Using immunoSEQ multiplex PCR, the repertoire was profiled, and TCRdb retains in-frame clones only, with some absent. D and trimming come from the DNA, and the V and J calls and clone size come from that table. The sample yields about 82,000 clones, roughly 82% seen once. The sample was peripheral blood. This chain joins TRBV30 and TRBJ2-7; 9 positions agree with TRBD1. The receptor comes from a man aged 50 to 59 with active or convalescent COVID-19. The CDR3 bases are TGTGCCTGGAGTCCTCTAGGGACAGGGACCTACGAGCAGTACTTC. It encodes CAWSPLGTGTYEQYF.